This T cell receptor (beta chain) was identified during a study of OX40 agonist ivuxolimab in advanced cancers. The overall study: All patients had ivuxolimab intravenously every 2 weeks at 0.01 to 10 mg/kg.

Germline CDR1 reads SNHLY; CDR2 reads FYNNEI. V was cut by 4 bases and J by 9 bases, with 16 bases left in between. The CDR3 extends over 15 amino acids. On cycle 4 day 1 and cycle 7 day 1, as well as at baseline, blood was sampled. The study's findings and limits: Also present in some nonresponders was a low level of normalized T-cell clonal expansion. With doses of 0.1 to 3.0 mg/kg, CD4+ and CD8+ blood T cells had undergone clonal expansion by week 6.

The repertoire was sequenced with immunoSEQ multiplex PCR; TCRdb's copy has only in-frame clones and lacks some. The sample lists more than 60,000 clones; 90% were seen once. Points on this clone: No antigen is known for it.

This rearrangement joins TRBV2 to TRBJ1-6; no firm D call. The specimen comprised CD4+ or CD8+ T cells sorted from blood, sampled in a trial of the OX40 agonist ivuxolimab. The origin of this receptor is an adult with an advanced solid tumor such as melanoma, head and neck, liver or kidney cancer. As DNA, the CDR3 is TGTGCCAGCAGTGTGGGCGGAGTCCCACTTTCACCCCTCCACTTT. Amino acids: CASSVGGVPLSPLHF.